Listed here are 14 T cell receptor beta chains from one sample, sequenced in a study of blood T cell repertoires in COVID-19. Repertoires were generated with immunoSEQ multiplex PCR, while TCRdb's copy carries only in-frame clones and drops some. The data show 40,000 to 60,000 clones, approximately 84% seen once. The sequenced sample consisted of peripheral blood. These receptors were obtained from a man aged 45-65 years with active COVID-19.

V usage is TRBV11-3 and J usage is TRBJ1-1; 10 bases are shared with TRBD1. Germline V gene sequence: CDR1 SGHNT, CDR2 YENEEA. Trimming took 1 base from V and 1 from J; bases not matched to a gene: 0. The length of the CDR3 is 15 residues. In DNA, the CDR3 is TGTGCCAGCAGCTTAGGACAGGGGGCGAACACTGAAGCTTTCTTT. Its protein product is CASSLGQGANTEAFF.

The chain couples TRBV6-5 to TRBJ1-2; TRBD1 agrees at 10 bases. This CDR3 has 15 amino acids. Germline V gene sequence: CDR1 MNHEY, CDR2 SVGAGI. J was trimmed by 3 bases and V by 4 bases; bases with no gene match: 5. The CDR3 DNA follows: TGTGCCAGCAGTTCACCGGGACAGGGGCACTATGGCTACACCTTC. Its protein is CASSSPGQGHYGYTF.

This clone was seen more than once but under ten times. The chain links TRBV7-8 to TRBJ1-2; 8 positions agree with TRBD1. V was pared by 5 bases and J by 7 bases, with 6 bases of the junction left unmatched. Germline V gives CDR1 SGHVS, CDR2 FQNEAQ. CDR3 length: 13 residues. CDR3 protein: CASSADRGGGYTF. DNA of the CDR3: TGTGCCAGCAGCGCAGACAGGGGTGGTGGCTACACCTTC.

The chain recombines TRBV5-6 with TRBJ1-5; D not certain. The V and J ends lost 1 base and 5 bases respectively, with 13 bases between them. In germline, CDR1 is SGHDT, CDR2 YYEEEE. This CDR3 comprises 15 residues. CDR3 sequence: CASSLYLGRDQPQHF. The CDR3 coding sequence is TGTGCCAGCAGCTTGTATCTAGGGCGGGATCAGCCCCAGCATTTT.

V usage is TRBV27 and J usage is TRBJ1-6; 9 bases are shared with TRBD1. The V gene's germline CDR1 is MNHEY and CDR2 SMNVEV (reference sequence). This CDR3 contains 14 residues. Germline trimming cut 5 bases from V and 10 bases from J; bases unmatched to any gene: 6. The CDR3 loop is CASSPQGATSPLHF. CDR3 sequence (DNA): TGTGCCAGCAGTCCACAGGGGGCGACATCACCCCTCCACTTT.

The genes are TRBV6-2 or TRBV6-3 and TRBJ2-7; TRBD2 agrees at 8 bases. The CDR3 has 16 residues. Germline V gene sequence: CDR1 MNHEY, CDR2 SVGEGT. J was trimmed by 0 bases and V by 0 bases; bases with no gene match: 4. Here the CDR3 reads CASSYSASGFSYEQYF. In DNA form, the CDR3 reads TGTGCCAGCAGTTACTCCGCTAGCGGGTTCTCCTACGAGCAGTACTTC.

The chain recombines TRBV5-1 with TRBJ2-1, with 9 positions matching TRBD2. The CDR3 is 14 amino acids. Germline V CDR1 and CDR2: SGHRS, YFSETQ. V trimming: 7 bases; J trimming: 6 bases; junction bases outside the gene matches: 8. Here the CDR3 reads CASAEAGGINEQFF. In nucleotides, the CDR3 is TGCGCCAGCGCGGAGGCGGGGGGGATCAATGAGCAGTTCTTC.

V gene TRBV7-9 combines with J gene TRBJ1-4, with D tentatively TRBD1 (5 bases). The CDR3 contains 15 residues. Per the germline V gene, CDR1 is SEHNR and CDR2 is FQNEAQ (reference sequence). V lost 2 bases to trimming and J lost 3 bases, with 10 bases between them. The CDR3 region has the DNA TGTGCCAGCAGCTTACGCGGGGGTTCTAATGAAAAACTGTTTTTT. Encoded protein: CASSLRGGSNEKLFF.

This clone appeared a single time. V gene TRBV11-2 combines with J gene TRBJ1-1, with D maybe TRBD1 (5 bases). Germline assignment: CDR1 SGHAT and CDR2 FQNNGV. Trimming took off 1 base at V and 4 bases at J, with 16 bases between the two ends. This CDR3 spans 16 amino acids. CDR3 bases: TGTGCCAGCAGCTTAGGTGCCGGGGGAAGGGGCACTGAAGCTTTCTTT. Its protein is CASSLGAGGRGTEAFF.

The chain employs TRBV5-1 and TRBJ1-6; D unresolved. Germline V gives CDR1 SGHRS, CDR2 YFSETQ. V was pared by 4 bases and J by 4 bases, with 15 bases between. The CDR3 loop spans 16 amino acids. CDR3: CASSTEGGFYNSPLHF. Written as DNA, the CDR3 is TGCGCCAGCAGCACCGAAGGAGGCTTTTATAATTCACCCCTCCACTTT.

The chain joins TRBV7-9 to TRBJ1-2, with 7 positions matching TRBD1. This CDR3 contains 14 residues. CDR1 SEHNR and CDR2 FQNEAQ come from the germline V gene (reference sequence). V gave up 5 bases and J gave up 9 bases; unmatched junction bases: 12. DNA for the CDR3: TGTGCCAGCAGCGCAACCGGGACAGTCTCCAGCTACACCTTC. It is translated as CASSATGTVSSYTF.

DNA of the CDR3: TGTGCCAGCAGCTTTATACAGGGGGCTGGAAACACCATATATTTT. As protein: CASSFIQGAGNTIYF. The V call is TRBV7-2, the J call TRBJ1-3; 8 bases map to TRBD1. The V and J ends lost 3 bases and 2 bases, in that order; junction bases with no gene match: 3. The length of the CDR3 is 15 residues. Germline V CDR1 and CDR2: SGHTA, FQGNSA.

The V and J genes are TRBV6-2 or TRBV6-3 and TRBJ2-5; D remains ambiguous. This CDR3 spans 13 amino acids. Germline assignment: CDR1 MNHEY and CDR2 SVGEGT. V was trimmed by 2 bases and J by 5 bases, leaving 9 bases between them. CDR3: CASSYVLRETQYF. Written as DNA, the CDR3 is TGTGCCAGCAGTTACGTCCTTCGGGAGACCCAGTACTTC.

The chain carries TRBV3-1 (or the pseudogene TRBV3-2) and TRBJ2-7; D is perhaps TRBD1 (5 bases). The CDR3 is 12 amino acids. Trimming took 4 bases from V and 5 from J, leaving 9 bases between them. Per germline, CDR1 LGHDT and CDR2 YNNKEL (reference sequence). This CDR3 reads CASSPTGDEQYF. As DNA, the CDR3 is TGTGCCAGCAGCCCCACAGGAGACGAGCAGTACTTC.